This T cell receptor (beta chain) is drawn from a study of T cell changes during pregnancy in multiple sclerosis. Libraries were prepared by immunoSEQ multiplex PCR; TCRdb keeps only in-frame clonotypes and omits some of them. The sample has about 100,000 clones; 90% to 95% are singletons. This CDR3 is 16 amino acids long. This clone occurred a few times. The sample was peripheral blood, taken before pregnancy. V gene TRBV21-1 combines with J gene TRBJ2-1; the table calls TRBD1, which could not be checked here. TRBV21-1 is a documented pseudogene. The TCR was taken from a female donor with multiple sclerosis, enrolled in a pregnancy study. The CDR3 region has the DNA TGTGCCGGCTATATCGACAGGGGGCTCTATCAGAATGAGCAGTTCTTC. Its protein is CAGYIDRGLYQNEQFF.